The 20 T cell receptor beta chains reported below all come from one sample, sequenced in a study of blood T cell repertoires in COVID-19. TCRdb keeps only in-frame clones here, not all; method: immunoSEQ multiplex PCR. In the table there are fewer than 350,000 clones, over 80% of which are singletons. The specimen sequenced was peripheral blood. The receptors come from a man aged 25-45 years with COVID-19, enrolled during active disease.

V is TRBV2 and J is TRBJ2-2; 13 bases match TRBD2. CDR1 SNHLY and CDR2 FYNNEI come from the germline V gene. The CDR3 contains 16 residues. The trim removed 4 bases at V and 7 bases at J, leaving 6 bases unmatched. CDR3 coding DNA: TGTGCCAGCAGTGGGACTAGCGGGAGAGTAAACGGGGAGCTGTTTTTT. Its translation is CASSGTSGRVNGELFF.

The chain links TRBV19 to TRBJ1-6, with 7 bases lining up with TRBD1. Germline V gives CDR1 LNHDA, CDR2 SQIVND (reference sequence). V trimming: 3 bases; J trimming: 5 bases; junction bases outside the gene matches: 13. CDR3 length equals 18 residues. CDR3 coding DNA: TGTGCCAGTAGTATCGGTAGGGGGCCCAACACCAATAATTCACCCCTCCACTTT. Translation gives CASSIGRGPNTNNSPLHF.

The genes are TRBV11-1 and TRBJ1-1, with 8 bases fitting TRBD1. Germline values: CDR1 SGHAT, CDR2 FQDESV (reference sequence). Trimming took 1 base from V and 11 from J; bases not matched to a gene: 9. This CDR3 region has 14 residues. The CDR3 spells CASSLDSPTGGAFF. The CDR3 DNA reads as TGTGCCAGCAGCTTAGACTCTCCTACAGGGGGGGCTTTCTTT.

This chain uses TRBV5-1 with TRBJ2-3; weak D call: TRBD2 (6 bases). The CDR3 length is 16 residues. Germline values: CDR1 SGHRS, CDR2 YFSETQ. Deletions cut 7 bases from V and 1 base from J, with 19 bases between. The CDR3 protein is CASGSGGGGRTDTQYF. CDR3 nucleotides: TGCGCCAGCGGTAGCGGTGGGGGTGGACGCACAGATACGCAGTATTTT.

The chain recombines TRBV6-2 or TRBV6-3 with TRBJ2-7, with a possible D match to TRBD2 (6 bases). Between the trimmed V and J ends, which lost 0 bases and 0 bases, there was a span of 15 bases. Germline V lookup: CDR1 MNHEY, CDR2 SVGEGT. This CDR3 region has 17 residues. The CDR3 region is CASSYSVNRESSYEQYF. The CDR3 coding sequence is TGTGCCAGCAGTTACTCGGTCAACCGGGAGAGCTCCTACGAGCAGTACTTC.

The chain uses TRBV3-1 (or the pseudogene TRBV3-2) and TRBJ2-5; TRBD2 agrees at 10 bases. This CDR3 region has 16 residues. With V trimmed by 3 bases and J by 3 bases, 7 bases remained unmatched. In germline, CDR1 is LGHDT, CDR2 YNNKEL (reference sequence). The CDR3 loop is CASSQAPSGGKETQYF. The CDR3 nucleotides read TGTGCCAGCAGCCAGGCCCCTAGCGGGGGAAAAGAGACCCAGTACTTC.

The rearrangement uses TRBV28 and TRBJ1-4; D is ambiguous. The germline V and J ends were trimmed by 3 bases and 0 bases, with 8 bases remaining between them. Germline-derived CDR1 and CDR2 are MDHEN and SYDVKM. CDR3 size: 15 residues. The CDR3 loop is CASSFSGATNEKLFF. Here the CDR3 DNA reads TGTGCCAGCAGTTTCTCGGGAGCAACTAATGAAAAACTGTTTTTT.

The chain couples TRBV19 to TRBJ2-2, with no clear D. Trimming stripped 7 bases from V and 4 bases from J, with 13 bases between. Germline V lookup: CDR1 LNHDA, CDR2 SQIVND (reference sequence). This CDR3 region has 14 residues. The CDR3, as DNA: TGTGCCAGTACCCCCCAACCGGGCACCGGGGAGCTGTTTTTT. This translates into CASTPQPGTGELFF.

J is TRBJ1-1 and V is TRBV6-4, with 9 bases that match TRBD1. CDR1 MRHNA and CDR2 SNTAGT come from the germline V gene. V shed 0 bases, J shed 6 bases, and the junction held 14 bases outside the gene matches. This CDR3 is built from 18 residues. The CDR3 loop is CASSDSWGTGSILAEAFF. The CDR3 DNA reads TGTGCCAGCAGTGACTCGTGGGGGACAGGGAGTATATTGGCTGAAGCTTTCTTT.

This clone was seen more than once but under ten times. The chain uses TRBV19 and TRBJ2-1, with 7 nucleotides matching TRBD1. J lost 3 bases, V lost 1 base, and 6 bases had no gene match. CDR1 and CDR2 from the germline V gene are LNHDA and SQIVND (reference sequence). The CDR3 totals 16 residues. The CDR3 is CASSIAPGTVYNEQFF. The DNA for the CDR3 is TGTGCCAGTAGTATAGCCCCCGGGACAGTCTACAATGAGCAGTTCTTC.

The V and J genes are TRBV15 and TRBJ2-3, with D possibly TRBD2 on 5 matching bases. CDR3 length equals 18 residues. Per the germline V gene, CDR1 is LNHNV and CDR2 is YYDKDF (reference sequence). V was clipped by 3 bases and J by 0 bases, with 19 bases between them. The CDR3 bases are TGTGCCACCAGCAGGACTATAGGGCCCGGCAGGAGCACAGATACGCAGTATTTT. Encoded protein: CATSRTIGPGRSTDTQYF.

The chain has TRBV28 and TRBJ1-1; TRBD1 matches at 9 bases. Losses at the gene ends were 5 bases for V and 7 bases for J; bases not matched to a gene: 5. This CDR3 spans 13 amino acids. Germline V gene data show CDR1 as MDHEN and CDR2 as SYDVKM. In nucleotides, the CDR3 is TGTGCCAGCAGTATCGGGACAGGGATTGAAGCTTTCTTT. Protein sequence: CASSIGTGIEAFF.

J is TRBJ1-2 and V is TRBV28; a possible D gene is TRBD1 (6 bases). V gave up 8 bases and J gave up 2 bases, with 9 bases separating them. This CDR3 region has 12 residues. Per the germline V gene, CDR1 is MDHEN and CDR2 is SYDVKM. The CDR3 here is CASGQGNYGYTF. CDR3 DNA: TGTGCCAGCGGGCAGGGGAACTATGGCTACACCTTC.

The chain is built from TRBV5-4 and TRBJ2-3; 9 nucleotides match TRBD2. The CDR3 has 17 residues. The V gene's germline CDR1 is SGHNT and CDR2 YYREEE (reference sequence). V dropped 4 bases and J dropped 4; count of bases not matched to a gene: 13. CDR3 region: CASSRHLYSGSADTQYF. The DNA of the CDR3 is TGTGCCAGCAGCCGACACCTTTATAGCGGGAGCGCAGATACGCAGTATTTT.

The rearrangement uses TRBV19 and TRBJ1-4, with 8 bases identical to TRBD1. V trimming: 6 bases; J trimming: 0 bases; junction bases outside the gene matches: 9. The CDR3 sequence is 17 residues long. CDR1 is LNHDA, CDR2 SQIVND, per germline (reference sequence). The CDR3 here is CASRWWDRRPTNEKLFF. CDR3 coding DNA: TGTGCCAGTAGGTGGTGGGACAGGCGCCCAACTAATGAAAAACTGTTTTTT.

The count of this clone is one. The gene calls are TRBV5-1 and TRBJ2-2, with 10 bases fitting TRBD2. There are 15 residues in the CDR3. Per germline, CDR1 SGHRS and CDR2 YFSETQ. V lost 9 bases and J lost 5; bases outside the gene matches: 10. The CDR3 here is CATSLVAGGTGELFF. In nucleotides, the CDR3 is TGCGCCACCTCCTTGGTAGCGGGAGGTACCGGGGAGCTGTTTTTT.

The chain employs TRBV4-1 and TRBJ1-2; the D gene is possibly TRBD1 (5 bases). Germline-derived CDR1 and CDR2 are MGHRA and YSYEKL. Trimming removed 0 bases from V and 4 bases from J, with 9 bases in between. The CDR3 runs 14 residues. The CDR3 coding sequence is TGCGCCAGCAGCCAAGACCGAGACAGCTATGGCTACACCTTC. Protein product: CASSQDRDSYGYTF.

DNA for the CDR3: TGTGCCAGCAGTTTATCGCGAGGTTTTCGGAATTCACCCCTCCACTTT. Translating it yields CASSLSRGFRNSPLHF. This chain uses TRBV27 with TRBJ1-6, with unresolved D. CDR1 and CDR2 (germline): MNHEY, SMNVEV (reference sequence). The V gene lost 0 bases and the J gene lost 7 bases, with 13 bases spanning the gap. CDR3 length: 16 residues.

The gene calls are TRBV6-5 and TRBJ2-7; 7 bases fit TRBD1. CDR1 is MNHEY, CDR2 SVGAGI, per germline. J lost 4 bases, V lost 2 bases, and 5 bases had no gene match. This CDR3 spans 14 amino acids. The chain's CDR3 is CASSYNRGAYEQYF. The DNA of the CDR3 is TGTGCCAGCAGTTACAACAGGGGTGCTTACGAGCAGTACTTC.

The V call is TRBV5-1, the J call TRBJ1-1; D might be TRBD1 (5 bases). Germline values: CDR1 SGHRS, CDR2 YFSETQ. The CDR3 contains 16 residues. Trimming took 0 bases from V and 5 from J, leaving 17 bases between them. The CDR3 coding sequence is TGCGCCAGCAGCTTGGGTGCGTTTGGGGAGGGGACTGAAGCTTTCTTT. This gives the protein CASSLGAFGEGTEAFF.